The clone carrying this TCR beta chain was counted only a few times. Its antigen is undetermined. Germline-derived CDR1 and CDR2 are MNHEY and SVGAGI. The CDR3 length is 15 residues. V gave up 4 bases and J gave up 8 bases; unmatched junction bases: 10. The data are from a study of cytomegalovirus exposure and HLA in healthy donors. This PCR relied on a set of 60 Vbeta primers and 13 Jbeta primers. Profiling relied on immunoSEQ multiplex PCR, and the TCRdb table lists in-frame clones only, not all of them. The repertoire holds about 78,000 clones, with 75% to 85% as singletons. Findings of the study overall: Immune exposure information comprised only CMV serostatus. The analysis excluded some indistinguishable V segments, including TRBV6-2 and TRBV6-3. The study designated fewer than 200 TCR beta chains cytomegalovirus-associated.

The J gene is TRBJ2-1, the V gene TRBV6-5; 8 nucleotides match TRBD2. This TCR was recovered from a man in his fifties or sixties in good health and CMV-seropositive. The sequenced sample consisted of PBMCs. CDR3 bases: TGTGCCAGCAGTTCGAACGGGAGGGCCGTCGATGAGCAGTTCTTC. It encodes CASSSNGRAVDEQFF.